This is a list of T cell receptor beta chains from one sample in a study of early T cells in non-severe SARS-CoV-2 infection. TCRdb analysed the 5' RACE reads with MiXCR anew, one entry per CDR3 protein. The data show some 38,000 distinct CDR3 sequences, over 3.5% seen once. Material for sequencing was whole blood. The receptors derive from an adult who was a healthcare worker with PCR-confirmed SARS-CoV-2 infection or an uninfected control (not recorded which). The conserved cysteine and the conserved F or W are not part of the CDR3 here.

TRBJ1-5 | TRBV5-6 | ASEYQGKNQPQH
TRBJ2-2 | TRBV2 | ASRQAGELF
TRBJ2-5 | TRBV29-1 | SFAQNSETQY
TRBJ1-4 | TRBV12-3/TRBV12-4 | ASSFSDINEKLF
TRBJ2-2 | TRBV4-2 | ASSQDFAGLNTGELF
TRBJ1-1 | TRBV2 | ATLTVNTEAF
TRBJ1-5 | TRBV15 | ATSSDGGYGNQPQH
TRBJ2-3 | TRBV7-3 | ASSPQQSATQY
TRBJ2-1 | TRBV19 | ASRERVGSSYNEQF
TRBJ2-1 | TRBV7-3 | ASSLNPAPYNEQF
TRBJ1-2 | TRBV11-2 | ASSGGALTGDYGYT
TRBJ2-2 | TRBV6-5 | ASSYTAPTNTGELF
TRBJ1-6 | TRBV30 | AWSPPGSYNSPLH
TRBJ2-3 | TRBV2 | ASSEQLSTDTQY
TRBJ2-2 | TRBV5-1 | ASSLMAAVHTGELF
TRBJ1-5 | TRBV4-2 | ASSQVSSNQPQH
TRBJ2-7 | TRBV5-1 | ASSLEGTRSYEQY
TRBJ1-4 | TRBV3-1 | ASSQDPGAANEKLF
TRBJ1-5 | TRBV7-2 | ASSPGQTSNQPQH
TRBJ2-1 | TRBV7-6 | ASSFTSGGADNEQF
TRBJ1-1 | TRBV12-3/TRBV12-4 | ASSFWGTANTEAF
TRBJ1-2 | TRBV10-3 | AISESDNYGYT
TRBJ2-5 | TRBV3-1 | ASSQVDRGPRETQY
TRBJ1-5 | TRBV3-1 | ASSQGGGNQPQH
TRBJ2-3 | TRBV5-1 | ASSLPVLAGVTDTQY
TRBJ2-3 | TRBV15 | ATSRVQMVGQGTDTQY
TRBJ1-5 | TRBV6-1 | ASSAYGQPQH
TRBJ1-1 | TRBV10-3 | AISESRQINTEAF
TRBJ2-3 | TRBV27 | ASSSAGGPTDTQY
TRBJ1-4 | TRBV11-3 | ASRSRTTNEKLF
TRBJ2-5 | TRBV7-3 | ASSLGQGPETQY
TRBJ1-5 | TRBV27 | ASSLNPSSNQPQH
TRBJ1-5 | TRBV27 | ASSIYRGNQPQH
TRBJ1-2 | TRBV5-5 | ASERDRGSGYT
TRBJ2-7 | TRBV4-1 | ASSRDSGASYEQY
TRBJ2-5 | TRBV7-9 | ASSPNGGRETQY
TRBJ2-1 | TRBV4-2 | ASSRGRGRDNEQF
TRBJ2-7 | TRBV6-2/TRBV6-3 | ASSYSGAGASYEQY
TRBJ2-7 | TRBV12-3/TRBV12-4 | ASSSRGVGYEQY
TRBJ2-3 | TRBV18 | ASQPSGGATDTQY